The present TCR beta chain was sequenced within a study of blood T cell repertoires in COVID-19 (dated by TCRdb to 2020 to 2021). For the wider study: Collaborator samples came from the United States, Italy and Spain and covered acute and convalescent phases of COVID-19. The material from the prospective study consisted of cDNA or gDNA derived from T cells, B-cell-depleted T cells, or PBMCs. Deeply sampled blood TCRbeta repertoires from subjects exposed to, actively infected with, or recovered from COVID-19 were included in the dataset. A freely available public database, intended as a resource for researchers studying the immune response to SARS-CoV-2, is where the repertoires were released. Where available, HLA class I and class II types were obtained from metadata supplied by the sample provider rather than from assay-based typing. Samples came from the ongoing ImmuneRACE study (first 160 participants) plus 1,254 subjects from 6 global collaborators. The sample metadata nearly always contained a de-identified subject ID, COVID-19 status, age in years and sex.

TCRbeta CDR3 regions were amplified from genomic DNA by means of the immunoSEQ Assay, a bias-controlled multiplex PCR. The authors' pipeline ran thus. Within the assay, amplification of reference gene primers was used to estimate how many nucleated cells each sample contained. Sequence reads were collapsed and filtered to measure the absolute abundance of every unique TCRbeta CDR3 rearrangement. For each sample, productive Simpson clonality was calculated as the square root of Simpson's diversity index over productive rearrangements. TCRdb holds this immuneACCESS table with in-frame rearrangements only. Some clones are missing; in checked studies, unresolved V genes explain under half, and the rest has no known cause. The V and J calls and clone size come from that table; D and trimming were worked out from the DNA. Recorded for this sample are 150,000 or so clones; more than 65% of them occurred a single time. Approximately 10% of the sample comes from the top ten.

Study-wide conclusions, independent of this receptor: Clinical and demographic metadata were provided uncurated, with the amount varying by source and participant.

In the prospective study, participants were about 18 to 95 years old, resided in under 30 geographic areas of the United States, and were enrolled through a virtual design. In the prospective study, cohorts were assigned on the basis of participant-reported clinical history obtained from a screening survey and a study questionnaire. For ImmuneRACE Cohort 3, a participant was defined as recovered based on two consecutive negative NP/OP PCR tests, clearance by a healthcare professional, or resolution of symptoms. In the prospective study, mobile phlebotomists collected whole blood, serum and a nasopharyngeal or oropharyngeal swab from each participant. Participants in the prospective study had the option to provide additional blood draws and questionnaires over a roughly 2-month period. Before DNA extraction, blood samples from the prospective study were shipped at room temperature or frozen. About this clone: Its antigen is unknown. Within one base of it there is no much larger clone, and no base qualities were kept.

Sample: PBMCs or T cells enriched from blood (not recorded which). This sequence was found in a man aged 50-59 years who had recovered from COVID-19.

CDR3 loop: CASSFRGSYEQYF. The DNA is TGTGCCAGCAGTTTCCGCGGATCATACGAGCAGTACTTC. The V gene is TRBV27 and the J gene is TRBJ2-7, with no reliable assignment of the D segment. CDR1 and CDR2, per the germline V gene (reference sequence), are MNHEY and SMNVEV. The CDR3 starts with the cysteine, ends with the phenylalanine, and has 13 residues. CDR3 DNA is the only sequence kept; it has 39 bases, read in frame from the first base. V is cut by 3 bases and J by 4 bases, and the space between the germline ends is 10 bases.